Sequencing of this TCR beta chain was carried out in a study of T cell responses to AZD1222 COVID-19 vaccine. The length of the CDR3 is 13 residues. Trimming stripped 7 bases from V and 0 bases from J, with 9 bases between. CDR1 and CDR2 from the germline V gene are LNHDA and SQIVND (reference sequence). TCRdb keeps only in-frame clones here, not all; method: immunoSEQ multiplex PCR. In the table there are 200,000 or so clones, approximately 92% of which are singletons. The chain is built from TRBV19 and TRBJ1-1; TRBD1 is a possible D gene (5 bases). This specimen was peripheral blood, taken on day 0 of AZD1222 vaccination. This TCR derives from an adult in good health. CDR3 sequence reads: CASTRGMNTEAFF. Here the CDR3 DNA reads TGTGCCAGTACCCGGGGGATGAACACTGAAGCTTTCTTT.